These T cell receptor beta chains were read from a single sample in a study of shared clonotypes between healthy human individuals. Repertoires were generated with immunoSEQ multiplex PCR, while TCRdb's copy carries only in-frame clones and drops some. Here the sample spans over 1.5 million clones, approximately 98% being singletons. The sequencing input was naive CD4+ T cells sorted from blood. The receptor source for this set is a man aged 25-45 years in good health. Each CDR3 is given with its conserved first and last residue. Fields, in order: clone size, J gene, D gene, V gene, CDR3 DNA, CDR3 protein. D genes are given only for firm matches. Some rows have no size entry. The others give once, few or many, or a class for an expanded clone.

size: .
J: TRBJ1-1
D: .
V: TRBV18
DNA: TGTGCCAGCTCACCCGGGGACACTGAAGCTTTCTTT
CDR3: CASSPGDTEAFF

size: .
J: TRBJ1-1
D: .
V: TRBV29-1
DNA: TGCAGCGTAAAAAAGAACCCGAACACTGAAGCTTTCTTT
CDR3: CSVKKNPNTEAFF

size: once
J: TRBJ1-3
D: .
V: TRBV28
DNA: TGTGCCACGGGGAGAGGGTTCTCTGGAAACACCATATATTTT
CDR3: CATGRGFSGNTIYF

size: .
J: TRBJ1-1
D: .
V: TRBV6-6
DNA: TGTGCCAGCAGTCGGACCAGGGTTGACACTGAAGCTTTCTTT
CDR3: CASSRTRVDTEAFF

size: .
J: TRBJ2-7
D: .
V: TRBV15
DNA: TGTGCCACCAGCAGAGATCGCGGCTCTTTTCGGGAGCAGTACTTC
CDR3: CATSRDRGSFREQYF

size: .
J: TRBJ1-5
D: .
V: TRBV5-1
DNA: TGCGCCAGCAGCTTGCAAGGCAATCAGCCCCAGCATTTT
CDR3: CASSLQGNQPQHF

size: .
J: TRBJ2-1
D: .
V: TRBV12-5
DNA: TGTGCTAGTGCCGACCCTGAACTAGCCTATGAGCAGTTCTTC
CDR3: CASADPELAYEQFF

size: .
J: TRBJ1-2
D: .
V: TRBV7-2
DNA: TGTGCCAGCAGCCTCAACCCAGGGTATTCGGTTGGCTACACCTTC
CDR3: CASSLNPGYSVGYTF

size: .
J: TRBJ2-5
D: .
V: TRBV11-2
DNA: TGTGCCAGCAGCTTAGTTGGGGACTTGGTCCTGGAGACCCAGTACTTC
CDR3: CASSLVGDLVLETQYF

size: .
J: TRBJ1-1
D: TRBD1
V: TRBV5-6
DNA: TGTGCCAGCAGCTTGGGGACAGGGAACACTGAAGCTTTCTTT
CDR3: CASSLGTGNTEAFF

size: .
J: TRBJ2-7
D: TRBD2
V: TRBV11-2
DNA: TGTGCCAGCAGCTTACTAGCGGGAGCACGCGAGCAGTACTTC
CDR3: CASSLLAGAREQYF

size: .
J: TRBJ1-3
D: TRBD1
V: TRBV25-1
DNA: TGTGCCAGCAGTAAAACGACAGGGCAACATGGAAACACCATATATTTT
CDR3: CASSKTTGQHGNTIYF

size: .
J: TRBJ1-2
D: TRBD1
V: TRBV28
DNA: TGTGCCAGCAGGGGAGGGGGCGCGCAGTATGGCTACACCTTC
CDR3: CASRGGGAQYGYTF

size: .
J: TRBJ2-7
D: TRBD1
V: TRBV4-2
DNA: TGTGCCAGCAGCCATGGACAGGGGTTCAACGAGCAGTACTTC
CDR3: CASSHGQGFNEQYF

size: .
J: TRBJ2-7
D: TRBD2
V: TRBV23-1
DNA: TGCGCCAGCAGTCAACGTTACAGCGGGACCCCCTACGAGCAGTACTTC
CDR3: CASSQRYSGTPYEQYF

size: .
J: TRBJ2-5
D: .
V: TRBV29-1
DNA: TGCAGCGTTCCCAGGTCGGGGCAGGCGACCCAGTACTTC
CDR3: CSVPRSGQATQYF

size: .
J: TRBJ2-7
D: .
V: TRBV19
DNA: TGTGCCAGCGGACAGACGATATACGAGCAGTACTTC
CDR3: CASGQTIYEQYF

size: .
J: TRBJ2-2
D: TRBD2
V: TRBV7-2
DNA: TGTGCCAGCAGCTTACCTCCGGGACTAGCGACCACCGGGGAGCTGTTTTTT
CDR3: CASSLPPGLATTGELFF

size: .
J: TRBJ2-1
D: .
V: TRBV18
DNA: TGTGCCAGCTCACCACTTTCCAGGGGATCCTACAATGAGCAGTTCTTC
CDR3: CASSPLSRGSYNEQFF

size: .
J: TRBJ2-5
D: .
V: TRBV28
DNA: TGTGCCAGCAGGCTAGGAGGCCAAGAGACCCAGTACTTC
CDR3: CASRLGGQETQYF

size: .
J: TRBJ1-5
D: .
V: TRBV7-8
DNA: TGTGCCAGCAGCCTGCGAGGGGATTTGGGGCCGCCCCAGCATTTT
CDR3: CASSLRGDLGPPQHF

size: .
J: TRBJ2-2
D: .
V: TRBV9
DNA: TGTGCCAGCAGCGCTAAGAACACCGGGGAGCTGTTTTTT
CDR3: CASSAKNTGELFF

size: .
J: TRBJ2-7
D: .
V: TRBV6-1
DNA: TGTGCCAGCAGGTCGGGGCAGGTGTCCTACGAGCAGTACTTC
CDR3: CASRSGQVSYEQYF

size: .
J: TRBJ2-7
D: TRBD2
V: TRBV5-1
DNA: TGCGCCAGCAGCTTACTAGCGGGAGATAGCGAGCAGTACTTC
CDR3: CASSLLAGDSEQYF

size: .
J: TRBJ2-1
D: .
V: TRBV11-3
DNA: TGTGCCAGCAGCCCTAGCTCGGGTTATGAGCAGTTCTTC
CDR3: CASSPSSGYEQFF

size: .
J: TRBJ2-7
D: .
V: TRBV18
DNA: TGTGCCAGCTCACAGGACTACTACGAGCAGTACTTC
CDR3: CASSQDYYEQYF

size: .
J: TRBJ1-5
D: TRBD1
V: TRBV5-5
DNA: TGTGCCAGCAGCTTCCGAGGGGGCACCGATCAGCCCCAGCATTTT
CDR3: CASSFRGGTDQPQHF

size: once
J: TRBJ1-1
D: .
V: TRBV19
DNA: TGTGCCAGTAGTATTTCCGGGGTTAATGGTGAAGCTTTCTTT
CDR3: CASSISGVNGEAFF

size: once
J: TRBJ2-7
D: .
V: TRBV18
DNA: TGTGCCAGCTCAGGAGCTGGGGCCCTGAGCTCCTACGAGCAGTACTTC
CDR3: CASSGAGALSSYEQYF

size: .
J: TRBJ2-7
D: .
V: TRBV18
DNA: TGTGCCAGCTCACCGAGTAAGGGACCCACAGGGGAGCAGTACTTC
CDR3: CASSPSKGPTGEQYF

size: .
J: TRBJ2-2
D: .
V: TRBV25-1
DNA: TGTGCCAGCAGTGATGCAACGAACACCGGGGAGCTGTTTTTT
CDR3: CASSDATNTGELFF

size: .
J: TRBJ2-5
D: .
V: TRBV20-1
DNA: TGCAGTGCTAGGGTGGGAATGCCCCAGTACTTC
CDR3: CSARVGMPQYF

size: .
J: TRBJ2-1
D: TRBD2
V: TRBV5-1
DNA: TGCGCCAGCAGCCCAGTTGGTAGCGGGAGTTACAATGAGCAGTTCTTC
CDR3: CASSPVGSGSYNEQFF

size: .
J: TRBJ2-1
D: TRBD2
V: TRBV5-5
DNA: TGTGCCAGCAGCCCCCCGACGCGGGGGAGAGGGTACAATGAGCAGTTCTTC
CDR3: CASSPPTRGRGYNEQFF

size: .
J: TRBJ2-7
D: .
V: TRBV7-2
DNA: TGTGCCAGCAGCGTGACAGCTACCGAGCAGTACTTC
CDR3: CASSVTATEQYF

size: .
J: TRBJ2-3
D: TRBD2
V: TRBV5-4
DNA: TGTGCCAGCAGCCCGATAGCGGGAGGGTTTACAGATACGCAGTATTTT
CDR3: CASSPIAGGFTDTQYF

size: .
J: TRBJ1-5
D: .
V: TRBV27
DNA: TGTGCCAGCAGTCCCAAACTCATCTATAGCAATCAGCCCCAGCATTTT
CDR3: CASSPKLIYSNQPQHF

size: .
J: TRBJ2-2
D: TRBD2
V: TRBV5-4
DNA: TGTGCCAGCAGCTTGGCGGCGGGAGGGCAGGGGGAGCTGTTTTTT
CDR3: CASSLAAGGQGELFF

size: .
J: TRBJ2-2
D: .
V: TRBV7-2
DNA: TGTGCCAGCAGACTAGTAAACACCGGGGAGCTGTTTTTT
CDR3: CASRLVNTGELFF

size: .
J: TRBJ2-7
D: TRBD2
V: TRBV5-1
DNA: TGCGCCAGCAGCTTGGAAGCGGGAACATACGAGCAGTACTTC
CDR3: CASSLEAGTYEQYF

size: .
J: TRBJ2-7
D: .
V: TRBV4-2
DNA: TGTGCCAGCAGCCAAGAGAGGACAGCCTCCTCCTACGAGCAGTACTTC
CDR3: CASSQERTASSYEQYF

size: .
J: TRBJ2-1
D: .
V: TRBV6-5
DNA: TGTGCCAGCTCCCCCCCGCCGGGCTACAATGAGCAGTTCTTC
CDR3: CASSPPPGYNEQFF

size: once
J: TRBJ2-7
D: TRBD1
V: TRBV5-1
DNA: TGCGCCAGCAGCTTTGCCGGGACAGGGCCGGACGAGCAGTACTTC
CDR3: CASSFAGTGPDEQYF

size: .
J: TRBJ2-5
D: .
V: TRBV9
DNA: TGTGCCAGCAGCGTAGATCGGGGGGAGACCCAGTACTTC
CDR3: CASSVDRGETQYF

size: .
J: TRBJ2-1
D: TRBD1
V: TRBV9
DNA: TGTGCCAGCAGCCCGGGACAGGGCTCCTACAATGAGCAGTTCTTC
CDR3: CASSPGQGSYNEQFF

size: .
J: TRBJ2-3
D: .
V: TRBV15
DNA: TGTGCCACCAGCACCGCTATGGATACGCAGTATTTT
CDR3: CATSTAMDTQYF

size: .
J: TRBJ1-2
D: .
V: TRBV4-1
DNA: TGCGCCAGCACACTACCAGGCGGCAACTATGGCTACACCTTC
CDR3: CASTLPGGNYGYTF

size: once
J: TRBJ2-7
D: TRBD1
V: TRBV6-1
DNA: TGTGCCAGCAGGCCCGGGACAGGGGCCTACGAGCAGTACTTC
CDR3: CASRPGTGAYEQYF

size: once
J: TRBJ2-7
D: TRBD2
V: TRBV28
DNA: TGTGCCAGCAGTTTATCCCTAGCGGGGAACTACGAGCAGTACTTC
CDR3: CASSLSLAGNYEQYF

size: .
J: TRBJ2-3
D: TRBD2
V: TRBV11-2
DNA: TGTGCCAGCAGCTCTCTAGCGGGAGCAAGAGATACGCAGTATTTT
CDR3: CASSSLAGARDTQYF

size: .
J: TRBJ2-5
D: TRBD2
V: TRBV2
DNA: TGTGCCAGCAGGCGGGAGGTACAAGAGACCCAGTACTTC
CDR3: CASRREVQETQYF

size: .
J: TRBJ2-3
D: .
V: TRBV7-2
DNA: TGTGCCAGCAGCGGCCTGGGAGTGGGGGGAGATACGCAGTATTTT
CDR3: CASSGLGVGGDTQYF

size: .
J: TRBJ2-7
D: TRBD1
V: TRBV28
DNA: TGTGCCAGCAGTTCCCCGGGACAGGACTACGAGCAGTACTTC
CDR3: CASSSPGQDYEQYF

size: .
J: TRBJ2-7
D: .
V: TRBV28
DNA: TGTGCCAGCAGTATTCCCTCCTACGAGCAGTACTTC
CDR3: CASSIPSYEQYF

size: .
J: TRBJ2-1
D: TRBD1
V: TRBV5-1
DNA: TGCGCCAGCAGCACCATCCCCGGGACAGACAATGAGCAGTTCTTC
CDR3: CASSTIPGTDNEQFF